Given below is one T cell receptor beta chain in context. The antigen is not known. The data stem from a study of cytomegalovirus exposure and HLA in healthy donors. Study-level findings and limits: Sequencing depth across donors, presence/absence analyses assumed, was roughly uniform. Earlier results showed most TCR beta V segments being productive about 90% or about 30% of the time.

CDR3 length equals 15 residues. Trimming shortened V by 2 bases and J by 4 bases, and 12 bases separated the two germline ends. The germline V gene has CDR1 MGHDK and CDR2 SYGVNS. The PCR made use of 60 Vbeta and 13 Jbeta primers. Repertoires were generated with immunoSEQ multiplex PCR, while TCRdb's copy carries only in-frame clones and drops some. The sample lists roughly 140,000 clones, around 76% seen once, with less than 3.5% in the top ten. The sample was PBMCs. This sequence joins TRBV25-1 and TRBJ1-5; D is ambiguous. The source is a male donor in good health and CMV-seronegative. CDR3 amino acids: CASSEGGGGNQPQHF. The CDR3, as DNA: TGTGCCAGCAGTGAAGGCGGAGGTGGTAATCAGCCCCAGCATTTT.